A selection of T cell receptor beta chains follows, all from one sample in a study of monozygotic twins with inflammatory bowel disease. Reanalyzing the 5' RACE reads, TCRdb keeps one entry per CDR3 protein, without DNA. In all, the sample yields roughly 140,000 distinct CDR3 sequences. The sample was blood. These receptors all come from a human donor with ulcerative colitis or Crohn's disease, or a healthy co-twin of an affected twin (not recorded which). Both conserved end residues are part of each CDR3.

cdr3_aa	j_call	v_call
CASSRGEGEAFF	TRBJ1-1	TRBV18
CASTMGRYEQYF	TRBJ2-7	TRBV28
CASSPRDDRGTGNFF	TRBJ2-1	TRBV14
CASSSYLAPNTEAFF	TRBJ1-1	TRBV12-3/TRBV12-4
CASFIGGRAQETQYF	TRBJ2-5	TRBV6-2/TRBV6-3
CASSLVDSYGYTF	TRBJ1-2	TRBV7-2
CASSSGTTKPYEQYF	TRBJ2-7	TRBV11-1
CASSPRGGYYEQYF	TRBJ2-7	TRBV27
CSVRRQRSTEAFF	TRBJ1-1	TRBV29-1
CASSLIIGDTQYF	TRBJ2-3	TRBV7-2